A selection of T cell receptor beta chains follows, all from one sample in a study of PD-1 blockade in classical Hodgkin lymphoma. Some clones are missing from TCRdb's copy, which holds only in-frame ones; the method was immunoSEQ multiplex PCR. The sample lists about 64,000 clones; roughly nine tenths were seen once. The sequencing here drew on peripheral blood mononuclear cells (PBMCs), taken before the fourth cycle of nivolumab. These TCRs come from a human donor with classical Hodgkin lymphoma. Both conserved end residues are part of each CDR3. The D gene is left open where the match is weak. Size tells how often a clone was seen (once, few, many) or the class of an expanded clone, and some rows leave it out.

d_call j_call clone_size v_call cdr3_nt cdr3_aa
- TRBJ2-3 - TRBV6-1 TGTGCCAGCAGTGAAGGGGAACTAGCTTCAGATACGCAGTATTTT CASSEGELASDTQYF
- TRBJ2-3 - TRBV5-1 TGCGCCAGCAGCTCCTCCGACCTGGATACGCAGTATTTT CASSSSDLDTQYF
- TRBJ2-3 once TRBV4-1 TGCGCCAGCAGCCAACGGACCGGCACAGATACGCAGTATTTT CASSQRTGTDTQYF
- TRBJ2-1 - TRBV27 TGTGCCAGCAGTTTTCTAGTTAGCGGCAATGAGCAGTTCTTC CASSFLVSGNEQFF
- TRBJ2-5 - TRBV2 TGTGCCAGCAGTGAACAGGGACTAGAGACCCAGTACTTC CASSEQGLETQYF
TRBD2 TRBJ2-1 - TRBV2 TGTGCCAGCAGTGACCTAGCGGGAGGGCCCGATGAGCAGTTCTTC CASSDLAGGPDEQFF
- TRBJ2-3 - TRBV27 TGTGCCAGCAGTTCTATAGGAAGCACAGATACGCAGTATTTT CASSSIGSTDTQYF
- TRBJ2-7 - TRBV11-2 TGTGCCACCAGCCCTAGGAACTCCTACGAGCAGTACTTC CATSPRNSYEQYF
- TRBJ2-7 - TRBV11-1 TGTGCCAGCAGCTTAAGGACACGATACGAGCAGTACTTC CASSLRTRYEQYF
- TRBJ1-3 - TRBV7-9 TGTGCCAGCAGCCTAGACACCTACTCTGGAAACACCATATATTTT CASSLDTYSGNTIYF
- TRBJ2-3 once TRBV28 TGTGCCAGCAGTTTATCCGGTATTACGCAGTATTTT CASSLSGITQYF
TRBD1 TRBJ1-2 - TRBV2 TGTGCCAGCAGTGAACAGGGGGCGGCGTCGGGAGGCTACACCTTC CASSEQGAASGGYTF
- TRBJ1-2 - TRBV28 - CASSLSLRRGYGYTF